This T cell receptor beta chain was retrieved from a study of T cell repertoires in cytomegalovirus infection (dated by TCRdb to between 2019 and 2020). For context, the study as a whole: The peptide stimulations were aimed at well-studied HLA-B-restricted epitopes as well as recently identified HLA-C-restricted CMV epitopes, whose presentation resists viral immunomodulation. Donor HLA type was relevant to the analysis, because carriage of CMV infection together with the matching HLA type was indicated by public TCR beta signatures.

From V the trimming removes 3 bases and from J it removes 10 bases, while the gene matches leave 21 bases of the junction unaccounted for. CDR1 and CDR2 are drawn from the germline V gene: SGHAT, FQNNGV. From its cysteine to its phenylalanine, the CDR3 spans 20 amino acids. CDR3 DNA only is kept here, 60 bases in frame from base 1. The sequencing machine was an Illumina HiSeq 1500. The public sequencing data were trimmed at Q25 with fastp and processed into clonotypes with MiXCR by TCRdb, which kept only in-frame beta chains. One record per CDR3 amino acid sequence lists the most common genes and DNA. For this sample the table gives around 900,000 distinct CDR3 sequences, of which around 29% were detected only once. Over 12% of the sample is in the top ten clones. Sample treatment or condition, as interpreted from the label and publication: in vitro stimulation with specific CMV peptide epitopes to enrich CMV-specific T cells.

Remarks on this clonotype: Its target antigen remains unknown. Per-base qualities were not stored, and no clone one base away is much larger.

Study-wide findings and limitations: The ex vivo response was dominated by HLA-C-restricted CMV-specific TCR beta clonotypes, which also provided the single most frequent clonotype in two of eight donors. In both this cohort and an independent roughly 400-donor cohort, the cumulative frequency of public TCR beta family members distinguished carriers of CMV infection plus the relevant HLA type.

This specimen was cultured CD8+ T cells from PBMCs, taken from culture after CMV antigen stimulation. The rearranged chain carries TRBV11-2 and TRBJ1-6, with 10 middle bases fitting TRBD1. This sequence was found in a human donor in good health (CMV status not recorded). Some clones in this sample may be carry-over from other donors' samples. The CDR3 has the sequence CASSFSTGGKAKDGHSPLHF. The nucleotide sequence is TGTGCCAGCAGCTTTTCGACAGGGGGCAAGGCGAAAGATGGTCACTCACCCCTCCACTTT.